The 16 T cell receptor beta chains listed next were all sequenced from one sample in a study of T cell responses to AZD1222 COVID-19 vaccine. Data came from immunoSEQ multiplex PCR; TCRdb stores just in-frame clones and leaves some out. The sample contains about 140,000 clones, over 90% of which appear only once. Sequences were derived from peripheral blood, sampled on day 0 of AZD1222 vaccination. These receptors were obtained from an adult in good health.

The rearrangement joins TRBV3-1 (or the pseudogene TRBV3-2) to TRBJ2-3, with D unresolved. V was clipped by 0 bases and J by 4 bases, with 5 bases between them. Germline loops: CDR1 LGHDT, CDR2 YNNKEL (reference sequence). The CDR3 contains 13 residues. CDR3 sequence: CASSQDRPDTQYF. The CDR3 coding sequence is TGTGCCAGCAGCCAAGATCGCCCAGATACGCAGTATTTT.

The chain combines TRBV27 with TRBJ2-1, with 10 bases aligning to TRBD2. This CDR3 spans 14 amino acids. Germline assignment: CDR1 MNHEY and CDR2 SMNVEV (reference sequence). Trimming took 8 bases from V and 4 from J; bases not matched to a gene: 5. The CDR3 DNA reads as TGTGCCAGCGCCGGGACTAGCGTTTACAATGAGCAGTTCTTC. It encodes CASAGTSVYNEQFF.

The chain has TRBV6-5 and TRBJ1-1; D gene uncertain. Germline V CDR1 and CDR2: MNHEY, SVGAGI. The CDR3 totals 14 residues. V shed 0 bases and J shed 7 bases, with 12 bases lying between them. The CDR3 here is CASSYSRGSGEAFF. As DNA, the CDR3 is TGTGCCAGCAGTTACTCTCGAGGCTCGGGTGAAGCTTTCTTT.

The J gene is TRBJ2-2, the V gene TRBV5-1; the match to TRBD1 covers 8 bases. CDR3 length: 15 residues. With V trimmed by 0 bases and J by 5 bases, 3 bases remained unmatched. Germline V lookup: CDR1 SGHRS, CDR2 YFSETQ. CDR3 bases: TGCGCCAGCAGCTTGGGGACAGGGATAACCGGGGAGCTGTTTTTT. It yields the protein CASSLGTGITGELFF. Supplemented by reference TRBV5-1 and TRBJ2-2, the full variable domain reads KAGVTQTPRYLIKTRGQQVTLSCSPISGHRSVSWYQQTPGQGLQFLFEYFSETQRNKGNFPGRFSGRQFSNSRSEMNVSTLELGDSALYLCASSLGTGITGELFFGEGSRLTVL.

The genes are TRBV5-1 and TRBJ2-4, with TRBD2 matching 11 bases. There are 19 residues in the CDR3. The ends lost 5 bases at V and 0 bases at J; junction bases unmatched: 13. Germline CDR1 reads SGHRS; CDR2 reads YFSETQ. In DNA form, the CDR3 reads TGCGCCAGCAGACCCGTGGGGACTAGCGGACAACTAGCCAAAAACATTCAGTACTTC. Its translation: CASRPVGTSGQLAKNIQYF.

The rearrangement links TRBV5-6 to TRBJ1-1; D uncertain. CDR3 length: 16 amino acids. V dropped 2 bases and J dropped 1 base, with 15 bases sitting between them. CDR1 SGHDT and CDR2 YYEEEE come from the germline V gene. CDR3 residues: CASSLRMSFGNTEAFF. The DNA for the CDR3 is TGTGCCAGCAGCTTAAGGATGTCCTTTGGGAACACTGAAGCTTTCTTT.

The rearrangement joins TRBV6-5 to TRBJ2-2, with D perhaps given as TRBD1 or TRBD2 (5 bases each). This CDR3 is built from 15 residues. V gave up 1 base and J gave up 3 bases, with 9 bases separating them. The V gene's germline CDR1 is MNHEY and CDR2 SVGAGI. The CDR3 DNA follows: TGTGCCAGCAGTTACTGGGGGAAGGACACCGGGGAGCTGTTTTTT. Translating gives CASSYWGKDTGELFF.

The genes are TRBV2 and TRBJ1-5; tentative D call: TRBD1 (6 bases). The CDR3 consists of 16 residues. Germline V lookup: CDR1 SNHLY, CDR2 FYNNEI. Trimming cost V 4 bases and J 6 bases, with 19 bases left between them. The CDR3 DNA sequence: TGTGCCAGCAGTGTATTGGGCAGGGGAACGGGTCAGCCCCAGCATTTT. Translation: CASSVLGRGTGQPQHF.

The chain carries TRBV30 and TRBJ1-1; 8 bases fit TRBD1. CDR3 length equals 16 residues. Trimming took 5 bases from V and 0 from J; bases not matched to a gene: 11. Germline V gives CDR1 GTSNPN, CDR2 SVGIG (reference sequence). CDR3 sequence reads: CAWSGQGDTLNTEAFF. The CDR3 DNA reads as TGTGCCTGGTCCGGACAGGGAGATACCCTGAACACTGAAGCTTTCTTT.

The rearrangement uses TRBV5-1 and TRBJ2-2, with 7 bases lining up with TRBD2. The germline V gene encodes CDR1 SGHRS and CDR2 YFSETQ. There are 16 residues in the CDR3. Germline trimming cut 0 bases from V and 0 bases from J; bases unmatched to any gene: 2. Written as DNA, the CDR3 is TGCGCCAGCAGCTTGGGTCGGGGGGCGAACACCGGGGAGCTGTTTTTT. Amino acids: CASSLGRGANTGELFF. Looking up the rest from reference TRBV5-1 and TRBJ2-2 gives the full variable domain: KAGVTQTPRYLIKTRGQQVTLSCSPISGHRSVSWYQQTPGQGLQFLFEYFSETQRNKGNFPGRFSGRQFSNSRSEMNVSTLELGDSALYLCASSLGRGANTGELFFGEGSRLTVL.

The rearrangement links TRBV15 to TRBJ2-7; D is perhaps TRBD2 (7 bases). The CDR3 length is 19 residues. Trimming cost V 5 bases and J 5 bases, with 31 bases left between them. Per the germline V gene, CDR1 is LNHNV and CDR2 is YYDKDF (reference sequence). For the CDR3, the DNA is TGTGCCACCAGCCCCGATTCACTCTTAAGGGAGGGGGGGGCCCACGAGCAGTACTTC. Amino acids: CATSPDSLLREGGAHEQYF.

The gene calls are TRBV15 and TRBJ1-2; 9 nucleotides match TRBD1. CDR1 is LNHNV, CDR2 YYDKDF, per germline (reference sequence). Trimming took 3 bases from V and 1 from J; bases not matched to a gene: 3. This CDR3 has 15 amino acids. DNA for the CDR3: TGTGCCACCAGCAGCAAGACAGGGGGTAACTATGGCTACACCTTC. This sequence encodes CATSSKTGGNYGYTF.

This clone was observed a handful of times. The CDR3 coding sequence is TGTGCCAGCAGCCAAGATTACAACTACAATGAGCAGTTCTTC. It codes for CASSQDYNYNEQFF. The chain recombines TRBV3-1 (or the pseudogene TRBV3-2) with TRBJ2-1; D is unresolved. Germline V gives CDR1 LGHDT, CDR2 YNNKEL (reference sequence). The V gene lost 0 bases and the J gene lost 3 bases, with 6 bases spanning the gap. The CDR3 is 14 amino acids.

The sample holds a few counts of this clone. This sequence joins TRBV19 and TRBJ1-1, with D tentatively TRBD1 (5 bases). The CDR3 covers 14 residues. V lost 4 bases, J lost 4 bases, and 13 bases lay in between. CDR1 and CDR2 from the germline V gene are LNHDA and SQIVND (reference sequence). The CDR3 sequence is CASSNRGGSTEAFF. DNA for the CDR3: TGTGCCAGTAGTAACCGGGGGGGATCCACTGAAGCTTTCTTT.

The CDR3 region is CASSYAEEGKYYEQYF. In DNA, the CDR3 is TGCGCCAGCAGCTATGCCGAGGAGGGGAAATACTACGAGCAGTACTTC. This chain joins TRBV5-1 and TRBJ2-7; D perhaps matches TRBD2 (6 bases). V gave up 3 bases and J gave up 3 bases, with 19 bases separating them. Per the germline V gene, CDR1 is SGHRS and CDR2 is YFSETQ. The CDR3 has 16 residues.

J is TRBJ2-5 and V is TRBV28, with D unresolved. The CDR3 consists of 13 residues. CDR1 MDHEN and CDR2 SYDVKM come from the germline V gene. V gave up 4 bases and J gave up 2 bases, with 8 bases separating them. The CDR3 is CASSSSRQETQYF. DNA of the CDR3: TGTGCCAGCAGTTCGAGCCGACAAGAGACCCAGTACTTC.